Below are 24 T cell receptor beta chains sequenced from a single sample in a study of blood T cell repertoires in COVID-19 (dated by TCRdb to 2018 to 2021). The library was built by means of the immunoSEQ multiplex PCR assay. Here the immuneACCESS table is served through TCRdb, limited to in-frame sequences with V and J called. Missing clones are a known gap in these copies; in checked studies unresolved V genes cover under half, and the rest lacks a known reason. The sample table contains about 100,000 clones; only one count was recorded for approximately 93% of them. About 2.2% of the sample is held by the ten biggest clonotypes. Sequencing was done on a sample of peripheral blood. The receptors here all came from a man aged 50 to 60 with active COVID-19.

This chain connects TRBV19 to TRBJ2-3; 7 nucleotides line up with TRBD1. The ends lost 4 bases at V and 0 bases at J; junction bases unmatched: 4. This CDR3 region has 15 residues. CDR1 is LNHDA and CDR2 is SQIVND in the germline V gene (reference sequence). CDR3 DNA: TGTGCCAGTAGTACCTGGACAGGTAGCACAGATACGCAGTATTTT. Its protein is CASSTWTGSTDTQYF.

J is TRBJ2-7 and V is TRBV9; 7 nucleotides agree with TRBD2. The CDR3 covers 13 residues. Unmatched junction bases numbered 6, after V lost 4 bases and J lost 5 bases. CDR1 and CDR2 (germline): SGDLS, YYNGEE. The CDR3: CASSMRELNEQYV. CDR3 DNA: TGTGCCAGCAGCATGCGGGAGCTGAACGAGCAGTACGTC.

This chain uses TRBV6-5 with TRBJ1-3; D not certain. The CDR3 is made up of 14 amino acids. The germline V gene has CDR1 MNHEY and CDR2 SVGAGI. V gave up 6 bases and J gave up 2 bases, with 11 bases separating them. The CDR3 nucleotides read TGTGCCAGCAGGGAGGATTTGCCTGGAAACACCATATATTTT. Protein sequence: CASREDLPGNTIYF.

In DNA, the CDR3 is TGTGCCAGCAGCCATTTACTCAGGGGATACACAGATACGCAGTATTTT. It specifies CASSHLLRGYTDTQYF. This chain uses TRBV7-9 with TRBJ2-3; possibly TRBD1 for D (6 bases). CDR3 length: 16 residues. The germline V gene encodes CDR1 SEHNR and CDR2 FQNEAQ (reference sequence). The V end lost 5 bases, the J end lost 2 bases, and 17 bases lay between the germline ends.

The gene calls are TRBV12-3 or TRBV12-4 and TRBJ1-1, with no clear D. V was pared by 1 base and J by 3 bases, with 6 bases between. The CDR3 spans 13 residues. The CDR3 loop is CASSLVTDTEAFF. The CDR3 DNA reads as TGTGCCAGCAGTTTAGTAACAGACACTGAAGCTTTCTTT.

This clone was found once. The V call is TRBV6-6, the J call TRBJ2-7; 10 positions match TRBD2. Germline CDR1 reads MNHNY; CDR2 reads SVGAGI (reference sequence). After removal of 0 bases from V and 11 bases from J, the junction contained 4 bases not matched to a gene. The CDR3 contains 13 residues. CDR3 sequence reads: CASSYSLAGEEYV. CDR3 bases: TGTGCCAGCAGTTACTCGCTAGCGGGAGAGGAGTACGTC.

V is TRBV9 and J is TRBJ2-5; TRBD2 agrees at 7 bases. V was clipped by 3 bases and J by 0 bases; unmatched bases: 2. Germline V gene data show CDR1 as SGDLS and CDR2 as YYNGEE. The CDR3 extends over 14 amino acids. In nucleotides, the CDR3 is TGTGCCAGCAGCGGAGGGACTAACCAAGAGACCCAGTACTTC. Protein product: CASSGGTNQETQYF. The full variable domain, rest sourced from reference TRBV9 and TRBJ2-5, is DSGVTQTPKHLITATGQRVTLRCSPRSGDLSVYWYQQSLDQGLQFLIQYYNGEERAKGNILERFSAQQFPDLHSELNLSSLELGDSALYFCASSGGTNQETQYFGPGTRLLVL.

This clone was detected only a few times. The chain joins TRBV3-1 (or the pseudogene TRBV3-2) to TRBJ1-6; no reliable D call. The V gene lost 3 bases and the J gene lost 10 bases, with 10 bases spanning the gap. CDR1 is LGHDT, CDR2 YNNKEL, per germline (reference sequence). This CDR3 comprises 13 residues. CDR3 in amino acids: CASSHDTGSPLHF. The CDR3 nucleotides are TGTGCCAGCAGCCACGACACCGGATCACCCCTCCACTTT.

V gene TRBV18 combines with J gene TRBJ2-3; 11 bases are shared with TRBD2. There are 16 residues in the CDR3. Trimming cost V 1 base and J 6 bases; bases outside gene matches: 6. Germline CDR1 and CDR2: KGHSH and LQKENI. The CDR3, as DNA: TGTGCCAGCTCACCACTGACCGGGACTAGCGGCGATACGCAGTATTTT. This translates into CASSPLTGTSGDTQYF.

This clone has just one count. The chain uses TRBV20-1 and TRBJ2-3; D uncertain. CDR3 length equals 10 residues. V was pared by 3 bases and J by 5 bases, with 3 bases between. In germline, CDR1 is DFQATT, CDR2 SNEGSKA (reference sequence). For the CDR3, the DNA is TGCAGTGCTAGTCGAGATACGCAGTATTTT. Protein sequence: CSASRDTQYF.

The rearrangement uses TRBV5-1 and TRBJ1-2; 7 nucleotides align to TRBD1. CDR1 SGHRS and CDR2 YFSETQ come from the germline V gene. V was pared by 4 bases and J by 0 bases, with 3 bases of the junction left unmatched. This CDR3 spans 14 amino acids. The CDR3 sequence is CASSPGTANYGYTF. The CDR3, as DNA: TGCGCCAGCAGCCCCGGGACAGCTAACTATGGCTACACCTTC.

This chain uses TRBV11-2 with TRBJ2-5; 9 bases fit TRBD2. With 4 bases clipped from V and 3 bases from J, the junction kept 3 bases outside the gene matches. This CDR3 is 14 amino acids long. Germline V gene data show CDR1 as SGHAT and CDR2 as FQNNGV. The chain's CDR3 is CASSSGLAEETQYF. In nucleotides, the CDR3 is TGTGCCAGCAGCTCGGGACTAGCAGAAGAGACCCAGTACTTC.

The V gene is TRBV24-1, the J gene TRBJ2-3; 9 bases align to TRBD2. Germline CDR1 KGHDR, CDR2 SFDVKD. Germline trimming cut 0 bases from V and 3 bases from J; bases unmatched to any gene: 12. The CDR3 contains 19 residues. CDR3 nucleotide sequence: TGTGCCACCAGTGATTTGCGGGGGGCTTCTAGCGGGATGACAGATACGCAGTATTTT. As protein: CATSDLRGASSGMTDTQYF.

The rearrangement joins TRBV5-6 to TRBJ2-3, with TRBD1 matching 7 bases. The CDR3 totals 15 residues. Trimming removed 4 bases from V and 2 bases from J; junction bases left unmatched: 7. Germline V gene sequence: CDR1 SGHDT, CDR2 YYEEEE. The CDR3 spells CASSTGTENTDTQYF. CDR3 coding DNA: TGTGCCAGCAGCACCGGGACAGAAAACACAGATACGCAGTATTTT. Combining the CDR3 with reference TRBV5-6 and TRBJ2-3 gives the whole variable domain DAGVTQSPTHLIKTRGQQVTLRCSPKSGHDTVSWYQQALGQGPQFIFQYYEEEERQRGNFPDRFSGHQFPNYSSELNVNALLLGDSALYLCASSTGTENTDTQYFGPGTRLTVL.

This chain joins TRBV9 and TRBJ2-2, with D unclear. Trimming removed 0 bases from V and 5 bases from J, with 11 bases in between. This CDR3 is built from 15 residues. From germline, CDR1 is SGDLS and CDR2 YYNGEE. The DNA of the CDR3 is TGTGCCAGCAGCGTAGCTGGCTCCGGGACCGGGGAGCTGTTTTTT. Protein product: CASSVAGSGTGELFF.

The CDR3 DNA reads as TGTGCCAGCAGCCGCCCTCGCGCGAACACCGGGGAGCTGTTTTTT. As protein: CASSRPRANTGELFF. V is TRBV2 and J is TRBJ2-2; no definite D call. The CDR3 runs to 15 residues. Trimming left V 6 bases short and J 0 bases short, with 11 bases between. Germline V gene lookup returns CDR1 SNHLY and CDR2 FYNNEI.

This clone appeared a single time. This chain uses TRBV5-1 with TRBJ1-2; possibly TRBD1 for D (6 bases). The length of the CDR3 is 15 residues. The germline V gene encodes CDR1 SGHRS and CDR2 YFSETQ. The V and J ends lost 4 bases and 2 bases respectively, with 15 bases between them. CDR3 sequence reads: CASSPGGPNNYGYTF. The CDR3 DNA sequence: TGCGCCAGCAGCCCGGGGGGGCCCAACAACTATGGCTACACCTTC.

This chain connects TRBV27 to TRBJ2-7, with 8 bases matching TRBD1. Trimming cost V 4 bases and J 2 bases; bases outside gene matches: 7. Germline V gene sequence: CDR1 MNHEY, CDR2 SMNVEV (reference sequence). CDR3 size: 15 residues. The CDR3 is CASSSRTGTPYEQYV. The DNA of the CDR3 is TGTGCCAGCAGTTCTCGGACAGGGACACCCTACGAGCAGTACGTC.

The chain carries TRBV24-1 and TRBJ2-2; TRBD1 is a possible D gene (5 bases). Germline values: CDR1 KGHDR, CDR2 SFDVKD. This CDR3 is built from 13 residues. Trimming cost V 7 bases and J 3 bases, with 8 bases left between them. CDR3 bases: TGTGCCACCAGGGACACCTACACCGGGGAGCTGTTTTTT. This encodes CATRDTYTGELFF.

The chain combines TRBV3-1 (or the pseudogene TRBV3-2) with TRBJ1-2; D gene ambiguous. Germline values: CDR1 LGHDT, CDR2 YNNKEL (reference sequence). V shed 1 base and J shed 7 bases, with 7 bases lying between them. CDR3 length equals 12 residues. The CDR3 nucleotides are TGTGCCAGCAGCCAAGCACGGGGTGGCTACACCTTC. It specifies CASSQARGGYTF.

This chain links TRBV11-3 with TRBJ1-1; a possible D gene is TRBD1 (5 bases). Trimming took 3 bases from V and 5 from J, leaving 10 bases between them. Germline V gene sequence: CDR1 SGHNT, CDR2 YENEEA. CDR3 length equals 13 residues. CDR3 DNA: TGTGCCAGCAGCTTCGGGACTCGGACTGAAGCTTTCTTT. This gives the protein CASSFGTRTEAFF.

V is TRBV7-9 and J is TRBJ2-1, with TRBD1 matching over 8 bases. The J segment lost 7 bases and the V segment lost 4 bases, leaving 3 bases of the junction unmatched. CDR1 SEHNR and CDR2 FQNEAQ come from the germline V gene (reference sequence). The CDR3 contains 13 residues. The CDR3 spells CASSWTGLNEQFF. The CDR3 coding sequence is TGTGCCAGCAGCTGGACAGGGTTGAATGAGCAGTTCTTC.

This chain links TRBV3-1 (or the pseudogene TRBV3-2) with TRBJ2-3; 8 bases are shared with TRBD2. The germline V gene encodes CDR1 LGHDT and CDR2 YNNKEL (reference sequence). This CDR3 is 17 amino acids long. V gave up 0 bases and J gave up 8 bases; unmatched junction bases: 13. The CDR3 DNA sequence: TGTGCCAGCAGCCAAGATGCGGGGAGCGGGGGCCCTTTTACGCAGTATTTT. Encoded protein: CASSQDAGSGGPFTQYF.

This chain uses TRBV4-1 with TRBJ2-2, with 10 nucleotides matching TRBD1. This CDR3 contains 15 residues. Losses at the gene ends were 3 bases for V and 6 bases for J; bases not matched to a gene: 4. Germline V gives CDR1 MGHRA, CDR2 YSYEKL. The CDR3 loop reads CASSQGQGPAGELFF. In DNA form, the CDR3 reads TGCGCCAGCAGCCAGGGACAGGGGCCGGCCGGGGAGCTGTTTTTT.